The entry below gives a single T cell receptor beta chain sequence along with its context. No antigen is known for it. Assay: immunoSEQ multiplex PCR; the TCRdb copy retains only in-frame clones and omits some. The data contain 150,000 to 250,000 clones, around 70% of them singletons. The CDR3 extends over 15 amino acids. Germline V CDR1 and CDR2: KGHSH, LQKENI. V was clipped by 0 bases and J by 2 bases, with 11 bases between them. This specimen belongs to a study of cytotoxic CD8 clonotypes in ibrutinib-treated CLL. Study-level results: Public clonotypes, an uncommon group, contracted or remained stable on treatment.

Sequenced here: PBMCs, sampled after 24 months of ibrutinib treatment. The rearrangement uses TRBV18 and TRBJ2-7; D gene ambiguous. The clonotype was recovered from a human donor with chronic lymphocytic leukemia. The CDR3 nucleotides read TGTGCCAGCTCACCACCGGTAGGGATAACCTACGAGCAGTACTTC. It codes for CASSPPVGITYEQYF. The entire variable domain, with the rest obtained from reference TRBV18 and TRBJ2-7, is as follows: NAGVMQNPRHLVRRRGQEARLRCSPMKGHSHVYWYRQLPEEGLKFMVYLQKENIIDESGMPKERFSAEFPKEGPSILRIQQVVRGDSAAYFCASSPPVGITYEQYFGPGTRLTVT.